These 23 T cell receptor beta chains came from one sample sequenced in a study of response to subunit inactivated influenza vaccine. TCRdb re-called the RT-PCR reads with MiXCR, one entry per CDR3 protein. The sample includes some 500,000 distinct CDR3 sequences, 10% to 15% of them seen just once. This material consisted of PBMCs from blood, taken 40 to 50 days after vaccination. Source of these receptors: a man aged 50 to 59 who received an inactivated influenza vaccine.

This clonotype was counted only a few times. The CDR3 here is CASSYWDTNQPQHF. The CDR3 DNA reads TGTGCCAGCAGTTACTGGGACACCAATCAGCCCCAGCATTTT. The gene calls are TRBV6-2 or TRBV6-3 and TRBJ1-5; D perhaps matches TRBD1 (6 bases). Per germline, CDR1 MNHEY and CDR2 SVGEGT. CDR3 size: 14 residues. V was pared by 1 base and J by 3 bases, with 7 bases between.

The sample holds a few counts of this clonotype. This chain uses TRBV7-9 with TRBJ2-5; 13 bases agree with TRBD2. The CDR3 loop spans 17 amino acids. Germline V lookup: CDR1 SEHNR, CDR2 FQNEAQ (reference sequence). V was pared by 1 base and J by 1 base, with 3 bases of the junction left unmatched. The CDR3 DNA is TGTGCCAGCAGCTTAGGCGGACTAGCGGGGGTCCAAGAGACCCAGTACTTC. Protein sequence: CASSLGGLAGVQETQYF.

The genes are TRBV7-8 and TRBJ2-1; 12 bases line up with TRBD2. This CDR3 region has 17 residues. Germline lookup yields CDR1 SGHVS and CDR2 FQNEAQ. Trimming at V came to 10 bases and at J to 0 bases, leaving 10 bases not matched to a gene. The CDR3 spells CAIAGLAGPSSYNEQFF. For the CDR3, the DNA is TGTGCCATCGCGGGACTAGCGGGCCCCAGCTCCTACAATGAGCAGTTCTTC.

The gene calls are TRBV4-1 and TRBJ2-7, with no clear D. V was cut by 1 base and J by 1 base, with 14 bases left in between. This CDR3 comprises 16 residues. Germline CDR1 reads MGHRA; CDR2 reads YSYEKL. Here the CDR3 reads CASSQVLGYGSYEQYF. CDR3 nucleotides: TGCGCCAGCAGCCAAGTTTTGGGGTACGGATCCTACGAGCAGTACTTC.

This clonotype was counted ten times or more. The gene calls are TRBV12-3 or TRBV12-4 and TRBJ1-1, with 7 bases fitting TRBD1. The CDR3 runs 13 residues. V gave up 3 bases and J gave up 6 bases; unmatched junction bases: 4. CDR3 region: CASSFDRVAEAFF. The CDR3 region has the DNA TGTGCCAGCAGTTTCGACAGGGTAGCTGAAGCTTTCTTT.

This clonotype has at least ten counts. This chain connects TRBV12-3 or TRBV12-4 to TRBJ1-1; TRBD1 might be the D (5 bases). V was pared by 3 bases and J by 1 base, with 6 bases between. CDR3 length equals 13 residues. The chain's CDR3 is CASSLTANTEAFF. The CDR3 DNA is TGTGCCAGCAGTTTGACAGCGAACACTGAAGCTTTCTTT.

This clonotype was counted between two and nine times. The CDR3 reads CAISESGHTNTEAFF. CDR3 DNA: TGTGCCATCAGTGAATCGGGACACACGAACACTGAAGCTTTCTTT. The V call is TRBV10-3, the J call TRBJ1-1, with D perhaps matching TRBD1 (6 bases). Deletions cut 3 bases from V and 1 base from J, with 12 bases between. The CDR3 has 15 amino acids. The germline V gene has CDR1 ENHRY and CDR2 SYGVKD.

Ten or more counts support this clonotype. The chain links TRBV29-1 to TRBJ2-1; 7 positions agree with TRBD2. The CDR3 has 13 residues. V was clipped by 4 bases and J by 10 bases; unmatched bases: 10. The germline V gene encodes CDR1 SQVTM and CDR2 ANQGSEA. CDR3 sequence: CSVVGRKSWEQFF. CDR3 in DNA: TGCAGCGTTGTCGGGAGGAAATCGTGGGAGCAGTTCTTC.

This chain links TRBV12-3 or TRBV12-4 with TRBJ2-1; a weak D match, TRBD1 (6 bases). V was clipped by 5 bases and J by 8 bases, with 16 bases between them. The CDR3 has 14 residues. DNA of the CDR3: TGTGCCAGCAGTACGACAGGAACGGTGTATGAGCAGTTCTTC. It is translated as CASSTTGTVYEQFF.

This clonotype was seen repeatedly, ten times or more. The chain uses TRBV20-1 and TRBJ1-1, with 7 positions matching TRBD1. Germline V lookup: CDR1 DFQATT, CDR2 SNEGSKA (reference sequence). The V gene end was trimmed by 0 bases and the J gene end by 7 bases; junction bases not matched to a gene: 5. This CDR3 is built from 13 residues. For the CDR3, the DNA is TGCAGTGCTAGAGATCTCAGGGGGGATGAAGCTTTCTTT. It is translated as CSARDLRGDEAFF.

The chain is built from TRBV6-1 and TRBJ2-7, with 8 bases identical to TRBD1. Trimming took 1 base from V and 3 from J; bases not matched to a gene: 2. CDR1 and CDR2 (germline): MNHNS, SASEGT. The CDR3 length is 14 residues. The CDR3 sequence is CASSEGTGNYEQYF. The CDR3 DNA reads as TGTGCCAGCAGTGAAGGGACAGGGAACTACGAGCAGTACTTC.

The chain has TRBV5-5 and TRBJ2-2; 9 bases fit TRBD2. Trimming took 3 bases from V and 5 from J; bases not matched to a gene: 8. CDR3 length: 16 residues. CDR1 is SGHKS, CDR2 YYEKEE, per germline (reference sequence). Written as DNA, the CDR3 is TGTGCCAGCAGCTCATCTAGCGGGATAGGAACCGGGGAGCTGTTTTTT. This gives the protein CASSSSSGIGTGELFF. The full variable domain, rest sourced from reference TRBV5-5 and TRBJ2-2, is DAGVTQSPTHLIKTRGQQVTLRCSPISGHKSVSWYQQVLGQGPQFIFQYYEKEERGRGNFPDRFSARQFPNYSSELNVNALLLGDSALYLCASSSSSGIGTGELFFGEGSRLTVL.

This clonotype was counted only a few times. This rearrangement joins TRBV3-1 to TRBJ1-5; tentatively, D is TRBD1 (5 bases). The V gene's germline CDR1 is LGHDT and CDR2 YNNKEL (reference sequence). V lost 1 base and J 11 bases, leaving 9 bases between the germline ends. The CDR3 has 12 amino acids. The CDR3, as DNA: TGTGCCAGCAGCCAAGGGGGGGGTTCCCAGCATTTT. Protein: CASSQGGGSQHF.

This clonotype was seen only a few times. The chain recombines TRBV7-9 with TRBJ2-1, with 10 bases fitting TRBD2. The V gene's germline CDR1 is SEHNR and CDR2 FQNEAQ (reference sequence). J gave up 9 bases and V 3 bases, and 11 bases lay outside the gene matches. The CDR3 is 16 amino acids. Here the CDR3 reads CASSFEAGGPFTEQFF. The DNA for the CDR3 is TGTGCCAGCAGCTTCGAAGCGGGGGGGCCTTTTACTGAGCAGTTCTTC. Drawing the rest from reference TRBV7-9 and TRBJ2-1, the complete variable domain is DTGVSQNPRHKITKRGQNVTFRCDPISEHNRLYWYRQTLGQGPEFLTYFQNEAQLEKSRLLSDRFSAERPKGSFSTLEIQRTEQGDSAMYLCASSFEAGGPFTEQFFGPGTRLTVL.

This clonotype was seen repeatedly, ten times or more. The CDR3 loop is CASSSSGGFEAFF. The CDR3 DNA is TGTGCCAGCAGTTCTTCAGGGGGCTTTGAAGCTTTCTTT. The gene calls are TRBV12-3 or TRBV12-4 and TRBJ1-1; TRBD1 aligns across 8 bases. The CDR3 is made up of 13 amino acids. J gave up 7 bases and V 4 bases, and 5 bases lay outside the gene matches.

This clonotype showed up many times. The CDR3 here is CASSFAGSNTGELFF. As DNA, the CDR3 is TGTGCCAGCAGTTTTGCGGGGTCGAACACCGGGGAGCTGTTTTTT. This sequence joins TRBV12-3 or TRBV12-4 and TRBJ2-2; perhaps TRBD2 as D (6 bases). The V and J ends lost 3 bases and 0 bases respectively, with 8 bases between them. The CDR3 spans 15 residues.

This clonotype was seen a few times. The chain employs TRBV7-6 and TRBJ2-7, with 10 bases identical to TRBD1. The V gene's germline CDR1 is SGHVS and CDR2 FNYEAQ. This CDR3 spans 15 amino acids. The ends lost 1 base at V and 7 bases at J; junction bases unmatched: 7. The CDR3 spells CASSLVRTGGSEQYF. For the CDR3, the DNA is TGTGCCAGCAGCTTAGTAAGGACAGGGGGGAGTGAGCAGTACTTC.

This chain links TRBV20-1 with TRBJ1-2, with a weak D call TRBD1 (6 bases). The CDR3 runs 14 residues. Trimming left V 0 bases short and J 4 bases short, with 12 bases between. Germline V gene data show CDR1 as DFQATT and CDR2 as SNEGSKA (reference sequence). In nucleotides, the CDR3 is TGCAGTGCTAGAGATATCTGGGGGCCCTATGGCTACACCTTC. It specifies CSARDIWGPYGYTF.

The V call is TRBV29-1, the J call TRBJ2-7; 10 bases line up with TRBD1. With V trimmed by 6 bases and J by 4 bases, 3 bases remained unmatched. The V gene's germline CDR1 is SQVTM and CDR2 ANQGSEA. The CDR3 covers 12 residues. Here the CDR3 reads CSVWTGGYEQYF. The CDR3 nucleotides read TGCAGCGTATGGACAGGGGGTTACGAGCAGTACTTC.

This clonotype was seen many times. The chain joins TRBV20-1 to TRBJ2-3; TRBD2 matches 9 bases. The ends lost 1 base at V and 7 bases at J; junction bases unmatched: 9. Germline CDR1 and CDR2: DFQATT and SNEGSKA (reference sequence). The CDR3 extends over 15 amino acids. CDR3 DNA: TGCAGTGCTAGAGCAAGGCGGGGGGGCTGGAATACGCAGTATTTT. Its translation: CSARARRGGWNTQYF.

This clonotype was seen only a few times. V and J are TRBV11-1 and TRBJ2-7; 9 bases fit TRBD2. The CDR3 spans 18 residues. The junction had 17 bases not matched to a gene; V was cut back by 1 base and J by 7 bases. Germline V gene lookup returns CDR1 SGHAT and CDR2 FQDESV (reference sequence). The CDR3 region has the DNA TGTGCCAGCAGCTTAGGGGTTAGCGGGAGCGCCTCAATCGGAGAGCAGTACTTC. Its protein product is CASSLGVSGSASIGEQYF.

The chain links TRBV4-2 to TRBJ1-6; D is perhaps TRBD1 (5 bases). Trimming stripped 1 base from V and 10 bases from J, with 14 bases between. Germline assignment: CDR1 LGHNA and CDR2 YNFKEQ. The CDR3 is made up of 15 amino acids. The CDR3 nucleotides are TGTGCCAGCAGCCAAGGGGACGGTCTTAGGTCACCCCTCCACTTT. Amino acid sequence: CASSQGDGLRSPLHF.

This clonotype was observed a handful of times. This chain uses TRBV6-1 with TRBJ2-7, with a weak D call TRBD2 (6 bases). V gave up 2 bases and J gave up 0 bases, with 8 bases separating them. CDR1 is MNHNS and CDR2 is SASEGT in the germline V gene. This CDR3 spans 14 amino acids. This CDR3 is CASSEPGLSYEQYF. The CDR3 nucleotides are TGTGCCAGCAGTGAACCGGGACTCTCCTACGAGCAGTACTTC.